This TCR beta chain was documented in a study of T cells in localized non-small cell lung cancer. The CDR3 contains 17 residues. Trimming removed 0 bases at V and 1 base at J, with 16 bases between. The germline V gene has CDR1 SGHRS and CDR2 YFSETQ. Notes on the study in general: Compared with tumor, uninvolved adjacent lung displayed greater T cell clonality, ranking highest overall. Blood T cell density predicted longer survival; adjacent-lung clonality, shorter. Because only a single region of the tumor was sequenced, heterogeneity remains possible. Turning up in adjacent lung were a median around 50 of the top 100 tumor clones.

As to this clone: The antigen is not known.

The repertoire was sequenced with immunoSEQ multiplex PCR; TCRdb's copy has only in-frame clones and lacks some. Of about 74,000 clones in the sample, about 88% were seen once. This clonotype was obtained from a female donor older than 55 with stage I lung adenocarcinoma. V gene TRBV5-1 combines with J gene TRBJ2-5; tentatively, D is TRBD2 (5 bases). The material was peripheral blood, obtained before any cancer treatment. CDR3 residues: CASSLVGGRGIQETQYF. Here the CDR3 DNA reads TGCGCCAGCAGCTTGGTCGGTGGGAGAGGAATCCAAGAGACCCAGTACTTC.